The 3 T cell receptor beta chains reported below all come from one sample, sequenced in a study of T-cell memory formation after mild COVID-19. TCRdb analysed the 5' RACE reads with MiXCR anew, one entry per CDR3 protein. The sample holds approximately 60,000 distinct CDR3 sequences; about a tenth are singletons and the top ten take around 1.1%. Specimen: PBMCs or a T cell subset sorted from them (not recorded which). Source of these receptors: a man between 18 and 35 years old who had mild COVID-19 (a few samples of this study predate the infection). Cell type and time point are not known.

The V and J genes are TRBV12-3 or TRBV12-4 and TRBJ2-1, with a weak D call TRBD1 (6 bases). Trimming removed 5 bases from V and 6 bases from J, with 11 bases in between. The CDR3 runs 13 residues. The CDR3 DNA reads TGTGCCAGCAGTCTTCGACAGGTCAATGAGCAGTTCTTC. Translation gives CASSLRQVNEQFF.

The chain couples TRBV5-6 to TRBJ2-1; 12 bases fit TRBD1. The germline V gene has CDR1 SGHDT and CDR2 YYEEEE. V gave up 4 bases and J gave up 12 bases; unmatched junction bases: 11. This CDR3 contains 15 residues. Here the CDR3 DNA reads TGTGCCAGCAGCCCCCGGGACAGGGGGCCATTCGGGCAGTTCTTC. It encodes CASSPRDRGPFGQFF.

This clonotype came up a few times. The rearrangement joins TRBV11-2 to TRBJ2-2; perhaps TRBD1 as D (5 bases). Germline V gene lookup returns CDR1 SGHAT and CDR2 FQNNGV. Trimming cost V 1 base and J 0 bases, with 6 bases left between them. The CDR3 is 15 residues long. The CDR3 region is CASSLGRANTGELFF. The CDR3 coding sequence is TGTGCCAGCAGCTTAGGCAGGGCGAACACCGGGGAGCTGTTTTTT.